These T cell receptor beta chains were read from a single sample in a study of CD8 T cells in ankylosing spondylitis. TCRdb reprocessed the 5' RACE reads with MiXCR, giving one entry per CDR3 protein. The sample yields about 250,000 distinct CDR3 sequences, roughly a third seen once. The specimen was blood, either unsorted or a sorted T cell fraction (not recorded which). Source of these receptors: a male donor with ankylosing spondylitis or in good health (not recorded which). Each CDR3 is given with its conserved first and last residue. Each record gives: clone size, D gene, J gene, V gene, CDR3 DNA, CDR3 protein. A D gene is named only where the DNA matches it firmly. Clone size is not always given. Where it is, it says once, few, many or a class for expanded clones.

size: .; D: .; J: TRBJ1-1; V: TRBV7-9; DNA: TGTGCCCTAGTCCGGGAATCCACTGAAGCTTTCTTT; CDR3: CALVRESTEAFF
size: .; D: .; J: TRBJ2-7; V: TRBV20-1; DNA: TGCAGTGCTAGAGATCTGGGGAGGTTGGCCTACGAGCAGTACTTC; CDR3: CSARDLGRLAYEQYF
size: many; D: .; J: TRBJ1-1; V: TRBV7-2; DNA: TGTGCCAGCAGTTCAGGGACGGTGAACACTGAAGCTTTCTTT; CDR3: CASSSGTVNTEAFF
size: .; D: .; J: TRBJ1-1; V: TRBV6-1; DNA: TGTGCCAGCACCACGTCGGGGGGGTCTGAAGCTTTCTTT; CDR3: CASTTSGGSEAFF
size: few; D: .; J: TRBJ1-6; V: TRBV9; DNA: TGTGCCAGCAGCTTTAACAGTAATTCACCCCTCCACTTT; CDR3: CASSFNSNSPLHF
size: .; D: TRBD1; J: TRBJ2-1; V: TRBV10-3; DNA: TGTGCCATCAGGACCGGGACAGGGGAGTACAATGAGCAGTTCTTC; CDR3: CAIRTGTGEYNEQFF
size: .; D: .; J: TRBJ1-2; V: TRBV12-3/TRBV12-4; DNA: TGTGCCAGCAGTTGGTCCTTTTCGGGAGGGGATGGCTACACCTTC; CDR3: CASSWSFSGGDGYTF
size: .; D: .; J: TRBJ2-5; V: TRBV6-6; DNA: TGTGCCAGCAGTTACGGAGGGGAAGAGACCCAGTACTTC; CDR3: CASSYGGEETQYF
size: few; D: TRBD1; J: TRBJ2-7; V: TRBV10-2; DNA: TGCGCCAGCAGGACCGGGACAGCGTCCTACGAGCAGTACTTC; CDR3: CASRTGTASYEQYF
size: many; D: TRBD1; J: TRBJ1-6; V: TRBV6-1; DNA: TGTGCCAGCACTCCGGGACAGCCAAATTCACCCCTCCACTTT; CDR3: CASTPGQPNSPLHF
size: .; D: TRBD1; J: TRBJ1-1; V: TRBV19; DNA: TGTGCCAGTAGCCTGAACACAGGGGGCACGAACACTGAAGCTTTCTTT; CDR3: CASSLNTGGTNTEAFF
size: .; D: .; J: TRBJ2-7; V: TRBV29-1; DNA: TGCAGCGTTGAATTGGGAGTCCCCTACGAGCAGTACTTC; CDR3: CSVELGVPYEQYF
size: .; D: .; J: TRBJ2-5; V: TRBV10-3; DNA: TGTGCCACCCGAACCGGCTTGGGTTACCAAGAGACCCAGTACTTC; CDR3: CATRTGLGYQETQYF
size: .; D: .; J: TRBJ1-5; V: TRBV9; DNA: TGTGCCAGCAGCGTAGTTGTGCGGGAGGTACATCAGCCCCAGCATTTT; CDR3: CASSVVVREVHQPQHF
size: few; D: .; J: TRBJ2-2; V: TRBV11-2; DNA: TGTGCCAGCAGCTTAGGGACTAAGACCGGGGAGCTGTTTTTT; CDR3: CASSLGTKTGELFF
size: .; D: TRBD1; J: TRBJ2-1; V: TRBV7-2; DNA: TGTGCCAGCAGCCCTCAACCGGGACAGTACAATGAGCAGTTCTTC; CDR3: CASSPQPGQYNEQFF